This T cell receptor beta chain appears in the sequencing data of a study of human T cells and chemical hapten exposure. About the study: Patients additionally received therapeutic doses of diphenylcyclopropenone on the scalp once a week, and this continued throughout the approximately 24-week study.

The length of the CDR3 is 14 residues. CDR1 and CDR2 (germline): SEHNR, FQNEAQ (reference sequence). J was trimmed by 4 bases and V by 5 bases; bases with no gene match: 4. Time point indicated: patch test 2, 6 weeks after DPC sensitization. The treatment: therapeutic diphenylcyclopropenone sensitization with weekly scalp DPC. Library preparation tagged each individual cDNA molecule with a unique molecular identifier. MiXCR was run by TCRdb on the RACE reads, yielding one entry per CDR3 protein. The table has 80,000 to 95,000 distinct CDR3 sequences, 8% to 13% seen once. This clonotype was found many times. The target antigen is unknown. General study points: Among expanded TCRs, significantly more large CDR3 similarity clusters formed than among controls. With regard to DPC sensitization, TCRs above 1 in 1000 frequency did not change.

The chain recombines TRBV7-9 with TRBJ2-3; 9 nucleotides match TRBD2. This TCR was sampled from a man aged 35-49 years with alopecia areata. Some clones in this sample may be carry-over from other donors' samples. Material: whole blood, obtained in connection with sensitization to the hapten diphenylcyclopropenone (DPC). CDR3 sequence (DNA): TGTGCCAGCAGCGCTAGCGGGAAGGCAGATACGCAGTATTTT. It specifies CASSASGKADTQYF.